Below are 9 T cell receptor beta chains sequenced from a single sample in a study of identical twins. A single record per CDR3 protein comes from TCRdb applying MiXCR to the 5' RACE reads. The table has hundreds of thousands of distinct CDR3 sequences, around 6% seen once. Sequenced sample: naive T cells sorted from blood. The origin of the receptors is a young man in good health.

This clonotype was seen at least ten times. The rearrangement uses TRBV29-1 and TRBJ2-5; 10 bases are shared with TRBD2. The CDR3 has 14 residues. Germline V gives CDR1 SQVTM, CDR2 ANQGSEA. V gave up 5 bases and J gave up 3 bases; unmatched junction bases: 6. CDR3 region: CSVLGLAGEETQYF. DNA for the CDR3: TGCAGCGTTCTGGGGCTAGCGGGAGAAGAGACCCAGTACTTC.

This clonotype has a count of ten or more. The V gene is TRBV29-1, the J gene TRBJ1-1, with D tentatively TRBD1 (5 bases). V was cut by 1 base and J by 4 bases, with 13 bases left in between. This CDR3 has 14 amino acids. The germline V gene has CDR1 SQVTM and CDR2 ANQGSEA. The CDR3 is CSVEGKLGVTEAFF. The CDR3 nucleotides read TGCAGCGTTGAAGGGAAGTTAGGGGTCACTGAAGCTTTCTTT.

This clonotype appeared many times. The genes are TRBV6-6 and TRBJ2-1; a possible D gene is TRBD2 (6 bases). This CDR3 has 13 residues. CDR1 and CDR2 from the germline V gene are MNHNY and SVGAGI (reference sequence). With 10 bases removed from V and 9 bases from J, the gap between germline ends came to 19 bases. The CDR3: CATGVGGLGEQFF. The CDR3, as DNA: TGTGCCACCGGAGTGGGAGGCCTAGGTGAGCAGTTCTTC.

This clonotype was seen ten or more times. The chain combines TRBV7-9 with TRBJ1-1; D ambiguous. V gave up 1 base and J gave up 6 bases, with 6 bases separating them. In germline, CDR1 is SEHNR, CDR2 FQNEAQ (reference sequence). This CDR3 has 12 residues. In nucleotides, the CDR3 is TGTGCCAGCAGCTTAGTGGCGGCTGAAGCTTTCTTT. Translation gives CASSLVAAEAFF.

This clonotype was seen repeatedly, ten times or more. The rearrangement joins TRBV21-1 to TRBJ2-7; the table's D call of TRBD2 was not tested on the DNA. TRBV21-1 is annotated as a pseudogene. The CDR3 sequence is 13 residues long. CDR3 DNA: TGTGCCAGCAGCAAGCCCTACCTGTACGAGCAGTACTTC. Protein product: CASSKPYLYEQYF.

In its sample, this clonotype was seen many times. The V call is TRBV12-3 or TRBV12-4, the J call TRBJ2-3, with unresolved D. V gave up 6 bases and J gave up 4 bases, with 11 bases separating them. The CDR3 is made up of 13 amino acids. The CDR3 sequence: CASSLFGADTQYF. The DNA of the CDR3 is TGTGCCAGCAGCCTATTTGGGGCAGATACGCAGTATTTT.

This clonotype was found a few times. The CDR3 loop reads CSARFGANTEAFF. As DNA, the CDR3 is TGCAGTGCTAGGTTTGGGGCGAACACTGAAGCTTTCTTT. This sequence joins TRBV20-1 and TRBJ1-1, with D possibly being TRBD1 (5 bases). The length of the CDR3 is 13 residues. CDR1 and CDR2 (germline): DFQATT, SNEGSKA (reference sequence). V gave up 3 bases and J gave up 1 base, with 9 bases separating them.

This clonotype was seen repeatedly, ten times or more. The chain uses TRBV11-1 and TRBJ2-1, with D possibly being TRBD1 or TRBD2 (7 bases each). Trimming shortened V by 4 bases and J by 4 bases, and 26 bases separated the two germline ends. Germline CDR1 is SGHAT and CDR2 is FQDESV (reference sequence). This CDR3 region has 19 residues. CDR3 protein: CASSSTQGGRARIYNEQFF. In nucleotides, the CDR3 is TGTGCCAGCAGCTCCACGCAGGGGGGGAGGGCCCGGATTTACAATGAGCAGTTCTTC. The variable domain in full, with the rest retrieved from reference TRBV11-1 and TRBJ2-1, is EAEVAQSPRYKITEKSQAVAFWCDPISGHATLYWYRQILGQGPELLVQFQDESVVDDSQLPKDRFSAERLKGVDSTLKIQPAELGDSAMYLCASSSTQGGRARIYNEQFFGPGTRLTVL.

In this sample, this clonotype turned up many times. The DNA of the CDR3 is TGTGCCAGCAGTTTTGGCGGGAGCGCAGATACGCAGTATTTT. Protein: CASSFGGSADTQYF. The gene calls are TRBV12-3 or TRBV12-4 and TRBJ2-3; 7 nucleotides line up with TRBD2. The trim removed 3 bases at V and 4 bases at J, leaving 4 bases unmatched. CDR3 length: 14 residues.